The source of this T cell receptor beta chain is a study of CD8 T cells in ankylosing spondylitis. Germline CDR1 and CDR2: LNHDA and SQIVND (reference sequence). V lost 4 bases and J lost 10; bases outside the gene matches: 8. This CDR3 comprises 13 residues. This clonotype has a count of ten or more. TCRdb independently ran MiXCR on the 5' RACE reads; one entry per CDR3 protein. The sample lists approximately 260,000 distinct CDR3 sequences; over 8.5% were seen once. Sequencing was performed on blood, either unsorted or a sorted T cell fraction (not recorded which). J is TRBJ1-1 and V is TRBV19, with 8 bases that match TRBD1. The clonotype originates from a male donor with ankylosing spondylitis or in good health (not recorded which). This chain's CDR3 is CASSSNRGYGAFF. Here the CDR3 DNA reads TGTGCCAGTAGTAGCAACAGGGGGTATGGAGCTTTCTTT.